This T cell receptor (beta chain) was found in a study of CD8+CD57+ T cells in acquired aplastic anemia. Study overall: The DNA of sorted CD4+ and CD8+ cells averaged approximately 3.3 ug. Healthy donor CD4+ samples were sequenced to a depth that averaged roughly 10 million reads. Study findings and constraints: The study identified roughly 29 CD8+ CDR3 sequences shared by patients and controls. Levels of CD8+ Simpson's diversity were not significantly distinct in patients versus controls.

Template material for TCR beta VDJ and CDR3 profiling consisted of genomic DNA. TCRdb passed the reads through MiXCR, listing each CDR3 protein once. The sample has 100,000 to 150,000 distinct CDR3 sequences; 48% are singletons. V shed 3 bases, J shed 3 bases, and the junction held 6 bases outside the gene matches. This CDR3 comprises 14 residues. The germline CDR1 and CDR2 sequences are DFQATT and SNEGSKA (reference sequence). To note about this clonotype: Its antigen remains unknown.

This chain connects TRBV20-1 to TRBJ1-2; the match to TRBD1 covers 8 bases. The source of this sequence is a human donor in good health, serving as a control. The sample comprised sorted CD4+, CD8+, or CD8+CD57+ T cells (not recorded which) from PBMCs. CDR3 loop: CSASPGQGDYGYTF. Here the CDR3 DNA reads TGCAGTGCTAGCCCCGGACAGGGCGACTATGGCTACACCTTC.